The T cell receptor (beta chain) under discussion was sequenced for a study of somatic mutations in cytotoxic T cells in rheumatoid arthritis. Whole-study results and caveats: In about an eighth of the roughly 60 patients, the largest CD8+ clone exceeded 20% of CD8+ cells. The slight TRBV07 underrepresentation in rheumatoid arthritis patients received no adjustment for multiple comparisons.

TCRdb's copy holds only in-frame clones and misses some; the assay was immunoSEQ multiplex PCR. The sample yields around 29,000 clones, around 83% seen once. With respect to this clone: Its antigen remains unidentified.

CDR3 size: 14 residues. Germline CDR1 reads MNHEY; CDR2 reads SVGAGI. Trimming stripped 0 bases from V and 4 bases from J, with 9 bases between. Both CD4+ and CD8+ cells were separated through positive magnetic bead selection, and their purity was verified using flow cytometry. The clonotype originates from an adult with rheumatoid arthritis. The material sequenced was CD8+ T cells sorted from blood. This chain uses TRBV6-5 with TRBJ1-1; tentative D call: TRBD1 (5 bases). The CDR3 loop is CASSYSGGITEAFF. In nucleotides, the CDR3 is TGTGCCAGCAGTTACTCCGGGGGTATCACTGAAGCTTTCTTT.